Listed here are 10 T cell receptor beta chains from one sample, sequenced in a study of blood T cell repertoires in COVID-19. Only in-frame clones appear in the TCRdb table, and some are missing; sequencing was by immunoSEQ multiplex PCR. In the table there are about 140,000 clones, roughly 84% of which are singletons. The sample taken for sequencing was peripheral blood. These receptors were taken from a woman aged 55-75 years with acute or convalescent COVID-19.

This chain joins TRBV5-6 and TRBJ2-1, with 9 nucleotides matching TRBD2. Trimming cost V 4 bases and J 5 bases; bases outside gene matches: 10. This CDR3 is built from 16 residues. CDR1 and CDR2 from the germline V gene are SGHDT and YYEEEE. CDR3 in amino acids: CASSPGLANLHNEQFF. CDR3 in DNA: TGTGCCAGCAGCCCAGGACTAGCGAATCTTCACAATGAGCAGTTCTTC.

The chain links TRBV4-2 to TRBJ1-4; D is possibly TRBD1 (6 bases). The V gene lost 4 bases and the J gene lost 0 bases, with 18 bases spanning the gap. The CDR3 totals 18 residues. Germline CDR1 reads LGHNA; CDR2 reads YNFKEQ. The CDR3 is CASSPQAGTTATNEKLFF. The CDR3 bases are TGTGCCAGCAGCCCCCAGGCAGGGACAACAGCAACTAATGAAAAACTGTTTTTT.

The chain carries TRBV24-1 and TRBJ2-2; TRBD1 matches 10 bases. Losses at the gene ends were 2 bases for V and 6 bases for J; bases not matched to a gene: 8. The CDR3 has 17 amino acids. Germline-derived CDR1 and CDR2 are KGHDR and SFDVKD. CDR3 residues: CATSDSQGQGPSGELFF. Here the CDR3 DNA reads TGTGCCACCAGTGATTCACAGGGACAGGGGCCCTCCGGGGAGCTGTTTTTT.

This clone came up once. The chain links TRBV23-1 to TRBJ1-2, with D perhaps TRBD1 (5 bases). TRBV23-1 is placed among ORFs of uncertain function. The CDR3 is made up of 13 amino acids. V dropped 0 bases and J dropped 4 bases, with 6 bases sitting between them. The CDR3 spells CASSQSTGYGYTF. The CDR3 DNA reads TGCGCCAGCAGTCAATCCACAGGCTATGGCTACACCTTC.

This rearrangement joins TRBV9 to TRBJ1-2; D perhaps matches TRBD1 (6 bases). The germline CDR1 and CDR2 sequences are SGDLS and YYNGEE. The CDR3 has 13 amino acids. V was pared by 4 bases and J by 5 bases, with 12 bases between. CDR3 nucleotides: TGTGCCAGCAGCCCTGAGGGGGGGTATGGCTACACCTTC. Translating it yields CASSPEGGYGYTF.

The chain recombines TRBV27 with TRBJ2-1, with D tentatively TRBD2 (6 bases). Germline-derived CDR1 and CDR2 are MNHEY and SMNVEV (reference sequence). The CDR3 loop spans 14 amino acids. V lost 6 bases and J 8 bases, leaving 17 bases between the germline ends. The CDR3 loop is CASRSAGSFDEQFF. The CDR3 coding sequence is TGTGCCAGCAGATCAGCGGGTTCCTTCGATGAGCAGTTCTTC.

The rearrangement joins TRBV6-5 to TRBJ1-5, with D perhaps TRBD1 (5 bases). Looked up from germline, CDR1 is MNHEY and CDR2 is SVGAGI. Trimming left V 6 bases short and J 6 bases short, with 9 bases between. The CDR3 is 12 residues long. Here the CDR3 reads CASSTGLQPQHF. In DNA, the CDR3 is TGTGCCAGCAGCACAGGCCTTCAGCCCCAGCATTTT.

This clone was seen once. J is TRBJ1-1 and V is TRBV9; 9 nucleotides line up with TRBD1. The V gene's germline CDR1 is SGDLS and CDR2 YYNGEE. V was pared by 3 bases and J by 10 bases, with 19 bases of the junction left unmatched. This CDR3 has 17 residues. In nucleotides, the CDR3 is TGTGCCAGCAGCGCCTACAGGGGGGACAGGGAATTTAATCGAGCTTTCTTT. This sequence encodes CASSAYRGDREFNRAFF.

The chain recombines TRBV6-5 with TRBJ2-3; D is unclear. The CDR3 runs to 14 residues. The ends were cut back, 5 bases at V and 0 bases at J, with 9 bases in the middle. CDR1 is MNHEY and CDR2 is SVGAGI in the germline V gene. In DNA form, the CDR3 reads TGTGCCAGCAGTCGTTCTTCTAGCACAGATACGCAGTATTTT. Amino acids: CASSRSSSTDTQYF.

This clone appeared once. The chain employs TRBV9 and TRBJ2-1, with 9 bases fitting TRBD2. The length of the CDR3 is 16 residues. V dropped 0 bases and J dropped 7; count of bases not matched to a gene: 8. Germline CDR1 SGDLS, CDR2 YYNGEE. The CDR3 here is CASSVVGGGAGNEQFF. In DNA form, the CDR3 reads TGTGCCAGCAGCGTAGTTGGCGGGGGGGCCGGGAATGAGCAGTTCTTC.